This T cell receptor (beta chain) was documented in a study of cytomegalovirus exposure and HLA in healthy donors. In the PCR, 60 Vbeta and 13 Jbeta primers were used. Sequenced by immunoSEQ multiplex PCR; TCRdb stores in-frame clones only, minus some. The sample gives 150,000 or so clones, around 77% of which show up once; around 7.1% is in the top ten. This receptor was identified in a woman aged 35 to 49 in good health and CMV-seropositive. The sequenced sample consisted of PBMCs.

CDR3 in amino acids: CASSHVTGPSPYEQYF. For the CDR3, the DNA is TGTGCCAGCAGTCACGTGACAGGGCCGAGTCCCTACGAGCAGTACTTC. This chain joins TRBV2 and TRBJ2-7; TRBD1 aligns across 7 bases. CDR3 length: 16 amino acids. The J segment lost 2 bases and the V segment lost 5 bases, leaving 12 bases of the junction unmatched. Germline assignment: CDR1 SNHLY and CDR2 FYNNEI.